The 23 T cell receptor beta chains reported below all come from one sample, sequenced in a study of blood T cells in healthy people across ages. A J-beta primer mix and a sample-barcoded 5' primer were used in a second PCR of about 6 to 12 cycles. One entry per CDR3 protein, called by TCRdb with MiXCR from the 5' RACE reads. The sample consists of some 880,000 distinct CDR3 sequences, around 36% of them appearing once. Sequenced sample: blood. Source of these receptors: a man aged 18 to 29 in good health.

This clonotype was detected many times. The chain couples TRBV3-1 to TRBJ1-4; D uncertain. Trimming pared 4 bases from V and 3 bases from J, leaving 9 bases between. This CDR3 region has 14 residues. Germline assignment: CDR1 LGHDT and CDR2 YNNKEL (reference sequence). The CDR3 DNA follows: TGTGCCAGCAGCCCGAGTGGCCCTAATGAAAAACTGTTTTTT. Translation gives CASSPSGPNEKLFF.

The chain employs TRBV6-2 or TRBV6-3 and TRBJ2-7; perhaps TRBD1 as D (6 bases). CDR3 length: 14 residues. Germline V gives CDR1 MNHEY, CDR2 SVGEGT. V lost 6 bases, J lost 7 bases, and 19 bases lay in between. CDR3 region: CASSRDTGFREQYF. The CDR3 bases are TGTGCCAGCAGCCGGGACACAGGGTTTCGGGAGCAGTACTTC.

This rearrangement joins TRBV2 to TRBJ1-1, with a tentative D call TRBD1 (5 bases). Per the germline V gene, CDR1 is SNHLY and CDR2 is FYNNEI. This CDR3 has 13 residues. Trimming stripped 0 bases from V and 5 bases from J, with 7 bases between. The CDR3 is CASSEAGPTEAFF. The CDR3 DNA reads TGTGCCAGCAGTGAAGCGGGACCTACTGAAGCTTTCTTT. The entire variable domain, with the rest obtained from reference TRBV2 and TRBJ1-1, is as follows: EPEVTQTPSHQVTQMGQEVILRCVPISNHLYFYWYRQILGQKVEFLVSFYNNEISEKSEIFDDQFSVERPDGSNFTLKIRSTKLEDSAMYFCASSEAGPTEAFFGQGTRLTVV.

This clonotype was recorded a few times. Written as DNA, the CDR3 is TGTGCCAGCAGCGGAGTTCTAACAGATACGCAGTATTTT. It specifies CASSGVLTDTQYF. V is TRBV11-1 and J is TRBJ2-3, with D hard to call. Germline loops: CDR1 SGHAT, CDR2 FQDESV (reference sequence). This CDR3 comprises 13 residues. The ends were cut back, 5 bases at V and 3 bases at J, with 9 bases in the middle.

This sequence joins TRBV30 and TRBJ2-2; weak D call: TRBD2 (5 bases). Trimming shortened V by 2 bases and J by 0 bases, and 10 bases separated the two germline ends. CDR1 and CDR2 (germline): GTSNPN, SVGIG (reference sequence). The CDR3 is 15 residues long. CDR3: CAWSPYGTNTGELFF. CDR3 coding DNA: TGTGCCTGGAGTCCGTACGGGACGAACACCGGGGAGCTGTTTTTT.

V and J are TRBV5-6 and TRBJ1-2, with 10 bases matching TRBD1. The CDR3 has 17 amino acids. The J segment lost 2 bases and the V segment lost 6 bases, leaving 13 bases of the junction unmatched. Germline V gives CDR1 SGHDT, CDR2 YYEEEE. The CDR3 sequence: CASTKRGTGASNYGYTF. In nucleotides, the CDR3 is TGTGCCAGCACCAAACGAGGGACAGGGGCGTCGAACTATGGCTACACCTTC.

Many counts were recorded for this clonotype. This chain uses TRBV20-1 with TRBJ2-7; 11 nucleotides align to TRBD2. V lost 0 bases to trimming and J lost 1 base; unmatched junction nucleotides: 23. Germline CDR1 and CDR2: DFQATT and SNEGSKA (reference sequence). This CDR3 comprises 22 residues. The CDR3, as DNA: TGCAGTGCTAGAGATGCAGGACTAGCGGGCCTAAACGGGGCCCCAAGTTCCTACGAGCAGTACTTC. This gives the protein CSARDAGLAGLNGAPSSYEQYF.

This clonotype occurred a few times. The genes are TRBV20-1 and TRBJ2-4, with D perhaps TRBD1 (6 bases). This CDR3 has 14 amino acids. Germline V gene lookup returns CDR1 DFQATT and CDR2 SNEGSKA (reference sequence). Trimming cost V 6 bases and J 3 bases, with 15 bases left between them. The CDR3 loop is CSAEEGHRKNIQYF. Written as DNA, the CDR3 is TGCAGTGCCGAAGAGGGACACCGCAAAAACATTCAGTACTTC.

This chain joins TRBV27 and TRBJ2-1; TRBD2 matches at 11 bases. The DNA end favors TRBJ2-7, so the J call may be wrong. Germline V gene lookup returns CDR1 MNHEY and CDR2 SMNVEV (reference sequence). This CDR3 has 17 amino acids. The CDR3 protein is CASSLSGLAGGNNEQYF. The CDR3 DNA reads as TGTGCCAGCAGTTTATCTGGGCTAGCGGGGGGCAACAATGAGCAGTACTTC.

The chain joins TRBV12-3 or TRBV12-4 to TRBJ1-5, with D possibly matching TRBD1 (5 bases). Trimming stripped 6 bases from V and 2 bases from J, with 11 bases between. The CDR3 has 14 amino acids. CDR3 in amino acids: CASSDTGGNQPQHF. The CDR3 bases are TGTGCCAGCAGCGACACGGGGGGCAATCAGCCCCAGCATTTT.

This clonotype has at least ten counts. The CDR3 DNA sequence: TGCGCCAGCAGCTATCGTAGCGGAGGGTACAATGAGCAGTTCTTC. It yields the protein CASSYRSGGYNEQFF. This chain uses TRBV4-1 with TRBJ2-1; the D gene is possibly TRBD2 (6 bases). CDR1 is MGHRA, CDR2 YSYEKL, per germline. V lost 5 bases to trimming and J lost 4 bases, with 15 bases between them. This CDR3 is built from 15 residues.

This clonotype was detected a few times. This chain links TRBV12-3 or TRBV12-4 with TRBJ1-2; weak D call: TRBD1 (5 bases). V lost 5 bases and J lost 7, with 11 bases in between. The CDR3 has 12 amino acids. CDR3 residues: CASSGKGSGYTF. Written as DNA, the CDR3 is TGTGCCAGCAGTGGCAAGGGGTCTGGCTACACCTTC.

The chain employs TRBV29-1 and TRBJ2-1; the D gene is possibly TRBD2 (6 bases). CDR3 size: 13 residues. Trimming cost V 6 bases and J 4 bases, with 13 bases left between them. The germline V gene encodes CDR1 SQVTM and CDR2 ANQGSEA. The CDR3 is CSVAGISYNEQFF. The CDR3, as DNA: TGCAGCGTCGCGGGGATAAGTTACAATGAGCAGTTCTTC.

In the case of this clonotype: A junction boundary mismatches the germline segment, possibly from a read error. The chain has TRBV4-2 and TRBJ2-3; 12 bases map to TRBD2. The CDR3 totals 16 residues. Per the germline V gene, CDR1 is LGHNA and CDR2 is YNFKEQ. CDR3 residues: CAGSQDLAGGRSTQYF. The CDR3 DNA reads as TGTGCCGGCAGCCAAGATCTAGCGGGGGGGCGAAGTACGCAGTATTTT.

On this clonotype itself: A read error may explain this, as a much larger clone is one base away. The rearrangement joins TRBV10-3 to TRBJ2-3; TRBD1 or TRBD2 may be the D gene (5 bases each). Germline CDR1 reads ENHRY; CDR2 reads SYGVKD. CDR3 size: 15 residues. DNA for the CDR3: TGTGCCATCGGTGAGTCGGGACCCGACACAGATACGCAGTATTTT. Protein sequence: CAIGESGPDTDTQYF.

The gene calls are TRBV10-3 and TRBJ1-2; TRBD1 matches at 12 bases. The CDR3 extends over 14 amino acids. Germline loops: CDR1 ENHRY, CDR2 SYGVKD. V lost 8 bases and J lost 5; bases outside the gene matches: 6. DNA of the CDR3: TGTGCCATCCCTCGGGACAGGGGGCTGTATGGCTACACCTTC. The encoded protein is CAIPRDRGLYGYTF.

Only a few counts were recorded for this clonotype. The chain employs TRBV7-2 and TRBJ2-7, with TRBD2 as a possible D gene (5 bases). V lost 5 bases and J lost 3, with 14 bases in between. The CDR3 covers 14 residues. Germline V gene sequence: CDR1 SGHTA, CDR2 FQGNSA. Here the CDR3 DNA reads TGTGCCAGCAGCCCAACGGAGGTAAACTACGAGCAGTACTTC. It encodes CASSPTEVNYEQYF.

J is TRBJ2-7 and V is TRBV7-6; D gene uncertain. The V gene's germline CDR1 is SGHVS and CDR2 FNYEAQ. V was shortened by 1 base and J by 2 bases, with 6 bases between the two germline ends. The CDR3 runs to 13 residues. CDR3: CASSLDMTYEQYF. The CDR3 DNA reads TGTGCCAGCAGCTTAGACATGACCTACGAGCAGTACTTC.

This clonotype was detected ten times or more. V gene TRBV12-3 or TRBV12-4 combines with J gene TRBJ2-1; TRBD2 agrees at 11 bases. Trimming cost V 1 base and J 4 bases; bases outside gene matches: 3. The CDR3 is 16 amino acids. The CDR3 DNA reads as TGTGCCAGCAGTTTAGTAGCGGGGGGGATGTACAATGAGCAGTTCTTC. As protein: CASSLVAGGMYNEQFF.

This clonotype was counted only a few times. CDR3 in DNA: TGCGCCAGCAGCCAAGACGGGGGGAATGAAAAACTGTTTTTT. This encodes CASSQDGGNEKLFF. The gene calls are TRBV4-3 and TRBJ1-4; a possible D gene is TRBD1 (5 bases). CDR1 is LGHNA and CDR2 is YSLEER in the germline V gene. The V gene lost 0 bases and the J gene lost 5 bases, with 7 bases spanning the gap. The CDR3 has 14 amino acids.

A few counts support this clonotype. The chain uses TRBV4-1 and TRBJ1-1; D not certain. CDR1 MGHRA and CDR2 YSYEKL come from the germline V gene. CDR3 length equals 13 residues. The V end lost 2 bases, the J end lost 7 bases, and 11 bases lay between the germline ends. This CDR3 is CASSQTLSLEAFF. The DNA for the CDR3 is TGCGCCAGCAGCCAAACCCTGTCCCTTGAAGCTTTCTTT.

The table lists this clonotype with many counts. The J gene is TRBJ2-1, the V gene TRBV27; 7 nucleotides line up with TRBD2. The J segment lost 7 bases and the V segment lost 0 bases, leaving 6 bases of the junction unmatched. The CDR3 extends over 15 amino acids. Germline-derived CDR1 and CDR2 are MNHEY and SMNVEV (reference sequence). The CDR3 bases are TGTGCCAGCAGTTTATCACCGGGGGGTGTGAATGAGCAGTTCTTC. Protein: CASSLSPGGVNEQFF.

The V and J genes are TRBV20-1 and TRBJ2-2, with D uncertain. Germline values: CDR1 DFQATT, CDR2 SNEGSKA (reference sequence). CDR3 length: 14 residues. V dropped 1 base and J dropped 2 bases, with 8 bases sitting between them. The CDR3 DNA is TGCAGTGCTAGAGGGCCTCTCAACACCGGGGAGCTGTTTTTT. Amino acid sequence: CSARGPLNTGELFF.